This T cell receptor beta chain comes out of a study of shared clonotypes between healthy human individuals. Profiled with immunoSEQ multiplex PCR; TCRdb holds only in-frame clones, not every one. The data contain over a million clones, approximately 76% of them singletons. Germline CDR1 reads SGHRS; CDR2 reads YFSETQ. V was clipped by 4 bases and J by 2 bases, with 10 bases between them. The CDR3 is made up of 13 amino acids. This clone was recorded once. Sequencing used memory CD4+ T cells sorted from blood. Subset given: CD45RA-negative fraction. This receptor was identified in a man aged 18 to 35 in good health. V is TRBV5-1 and J is TRBJ2-7; tentatively, D is TRBD1 or TRBD2 (6 bases each). The CDR3 here is CASSAGQAYEQYF. In DNA, the CDR3 is TGCGCCAGCAGCGCGGGACAAGCCTACGAGCAGTACTTC.